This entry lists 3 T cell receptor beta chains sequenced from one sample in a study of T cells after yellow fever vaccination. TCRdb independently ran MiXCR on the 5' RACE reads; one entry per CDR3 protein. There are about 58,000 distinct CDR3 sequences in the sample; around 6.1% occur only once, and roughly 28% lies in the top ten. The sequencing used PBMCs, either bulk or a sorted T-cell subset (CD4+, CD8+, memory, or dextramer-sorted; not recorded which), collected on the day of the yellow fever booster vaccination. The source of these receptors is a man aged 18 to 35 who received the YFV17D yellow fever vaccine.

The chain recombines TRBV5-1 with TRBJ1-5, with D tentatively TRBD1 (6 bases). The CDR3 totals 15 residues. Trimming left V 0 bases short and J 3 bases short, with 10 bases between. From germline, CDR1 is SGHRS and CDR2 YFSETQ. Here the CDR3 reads CASSLGGGPNQPQHF. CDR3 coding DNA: TGCGCCAGCAGCTTGGGGGGGGGGCCCAATCAGCCCCAGCATTTT.

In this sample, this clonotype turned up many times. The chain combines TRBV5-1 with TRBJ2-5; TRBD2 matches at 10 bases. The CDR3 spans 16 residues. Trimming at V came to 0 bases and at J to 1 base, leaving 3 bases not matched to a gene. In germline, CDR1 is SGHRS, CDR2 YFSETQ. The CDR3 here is CASSLGGTSVQETQYF. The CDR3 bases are TGCGCCAGCAGCTTGGGAGGGACTAGCGTCCAAGAGACCCAGTACTTC.

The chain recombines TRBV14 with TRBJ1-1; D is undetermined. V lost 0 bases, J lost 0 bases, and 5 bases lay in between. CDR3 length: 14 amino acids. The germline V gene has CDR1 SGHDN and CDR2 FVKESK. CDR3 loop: CASSQDLMNTEAFF. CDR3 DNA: TGTGCCAGCAGCCAAGATCTTATGAACACTGAAGCTTTCTTT.